The rows below give T cell receptor beta chains drawn from one sample of a study of shared clonotypes between healthy human individuals. Method: immunoSEQ multiplex PCR; TCRdb's copy keeps in-frame clones and lacks some. The profile shows some 490,000 clones, around 80% of them singletons. The sequenced material came from PBMCs. All receptors derive from a woman in her thirties or forties in good health. Some clones in this sample may be carry-over from other donors' samples. The CDR3 runs from the conserved cysteine through the conserved F or W. The order of the fields is J gene, clone size, V gene, D gene, CDR3 protein, CDR3 DNA. A D gene is named only where the DNA matches it firmly. Clone size is shown for a subset of rows, as once, few, many or a class of expanded clone.

TRBJ2-4 . TRBV11-2 . CASSLLSAKNIQYF TGTGCCAGCAGCTTACTCTCAGCCAAAAACATTCAGTACTTC
TRBJ2-5 . TRBV18 TRBD1 CASSYGTGGQETQYF TGTGCCAGCTCATATGGGACAGGGGGCCAAGAGACCCAGTACTTC
TRBJ1-1 . TRBV19 . CASSRNRETEAFF TGTGCCAGTAGTAGAAATCGGGAAACTGAAGCTTTCTTT
TRBJ2-1 . TRBV29-1 TRBD1 CSVDRQGSSYNEQFF TGCAGCGTTGACCGACAGGGGAGTTCCTACAATGAGCAGTTCTTC
TRBJ1-4 . TRBV7-8 TRBD1 CASSVRDRANEKLFF TGTGCCAGCAGCGTACGGGACAGGGCGAATGAAAAACTGTTTTTT
TRBJ1-4 . TRBV15 . CATSNLNEKLFF TGTGCCACCAGCAACCTCAATGAAAAACTGTTTTTT
TRBJ1-1 few TRBV7-2 . CASSSNTGAEAFF TGTGCCAGCAGCTCGAATACCGGGGCTGAAGCTTTCTTT
TRBJ1-1 . TRBV7-9 TRBD1 CASSSDRVLVNTEAFF TGTGCCAGCAGCTCAGACAGGGTTCTGGTGAACACTGAAGCTTTCTTT
TRBJ2-3 . TRBV5-4 . CASSFWGEPPTDTQYF TGTGCCAGCAGCTTTTGGGGCGAGCCCCCCACAGATACGCAGTATTTT
TRBJ2-1 . TRBV27 TRBD2 CASSSQGLAANEQFF TGTGCCAGCAGTTCCCAGGGACTAGCGGCCAATGAGCAGTTCTTC
TRBJ2-7 . TRBV7-8 . CASSPRAGASSYEQYF TGTGCCAGCAGCCCACGAGCAGGGGCGAGCTCCTACGAGCAGTACTTC
TRBJ1-4 . TRBV6-9 TRBD1 CASRRQGGEEKLFF TGTGCCAGCAGGAGACAGGGAGGGGAGGAAAAACTGTTTTTT
TRBJ2-2 . TRBV9 TRBD2 CASSVGVTSGRNTGELFF TGTGCCAGCAGCGTAGGCGTAACTAGCGGGAGGAACACCGGGGAGCTGTTTTTT
TRBJ2-3 . TRBV7-6 TRBD2 CASSPGVVAGGPDTQYF TGTGCCAGCAGCCCAGGGGTTGTAGCGGGAGGGCCAGATACGCAGTATTTT
TRBJ2-5 . TRBV4-2 . CASSQLVVQETQYF TGTGCCAGCAGCCAACTGGTGGTCCAAGAGACCCAGTACTTC
TRBJ2-1 . TRBV9 TRBD2 CASSGLAYNEQFF TGTGCCAGCAGTGGACTAGCCTACAATGAGCAGTTCTTC
TRBJ1-1 . TRBV28 . CASSRYFTEAFF TGTGCCAGCAGCCGGTATTTCACTGAAGCTTTCTTT
TRBJ1-1 once TRBV29-1 . CSVGGTVNTEAFF TGCAGCGTTGGGGGGACTGTGAACACTGAAGCTTTCTTT
TRBJ2-1 . TRBV7-8 TRBD2 CASSLVSGSYNEQFF TGTGCCAGCAGCTTAGTTAGCGGGAGTTACAATGAGCAGTTCTTC
TRBJ2-1 . TRBV19 . CASSIRFYNEQFF TGTGCCAGTAGTATAAGGTTCTACAATGAGCAGTTCTTC
TRBJ2-2 . TRBV29-1 TRBD1 CSVRDRVNTGELFF TGCAGCGTTCGGGACAGGGTGAACACCGGGGAGCTGTTTTTT
TRBJ2-6 . TRBV28 TRBD2 CASGRVAISGANVLTF TGTGCCAGCGGGAGGGTGGCGATCTCTGGGGCCAACGTCCTGACTTTC
TRBJ1-1 . TRBV5-4 TRBD1 CASRQTGGDEAFF TGTGCCAGCAGACAAACAGGGGGCGATGAAGCTTTCTTT
TRBJ2-5 . TRBV5-6 . CASSLVVQGTQYF TGTGCCAGCAGCTTGGTGGTTCAGGGGACCCAGTACTTC
TRBJ1-1 few TRBV7-3 . CASSLMQDTEAFF TGTGCCAGCAGCTTAATGCAGGACACTGAAGCTTTCTTT
TRBJ2-3 . TRBV30 . CAWSVRGTDTQYF TGTGCCTGGAGTGTACGTGGCACAGATACGCAGTATTTT
TRBJ1-1 . TRBV2 . CATQLRTAENTEAFF TGTGCCACCCAGTTGAGGACAGCAGAGAACACTGAAGCTTTCTTT
TRBJ2-2 . TRBV19 . CASGHNTGELFF TGTGCCAGTGGACATAACACCGGGGAGCTGTTTTTT
TRBJ2-3 . TRBV5-6 TRBD2 CASSLGGVLAASTDTQYF TGTGCCAGCAGCTTGGGGGGCGTGCTAGCGGCTAGCACAGATACGCAGTATTTT
TRBJ1-1 . TRBV20-1 . CRLGAGTEAFF TGCAGGCTCGGGGCGGGCACTGAAGCTTTCTTT
TRBJ2-2 . TRBV7-7 . CASSLGVFTGELFF TGTGCCAGCAGCTTAGGGGTTTTCACCGGGGAGCTGTTTTTT
TRBJ2-3 . TRBV6-5 . CASSTGPPDTQYF TGTGCCAGCAGTACAGGACCCCCAGATACGCAGTATTTT
TRBJ2-3 . TRBV7-5 . CVRSLTGTDTDSTQYF TGTGTCAGAAGCTTAACCGGGACCGATACAGACAGTACGCAGTATTTT
TRBJ2-7 . TRBV27 TRBD2 CASSLSPGLATYEQYF TGTGCCAGCAGTTTATCCCCGGGACTAGCGACCTACGAGCAGTACTTC
TRBJ2-1 . TRBV9 TRBD2 CASSVVALAGGLHNEQFF TGTGCCAGCAGCGTAGTCGCCTTAGCGGGAGGGCTTCACAATGAGCAGTTCTTC
TRBJ2-7 . TRBV10-1 TRBD1 CASSGGQGGYEQYF TGCGCCAGCAGTGGGGGACAGGGCGGCTACGAGCAGTACTTC
TRBJ2-4 . TRBV30 TRBD1 CAWSGQGFKNIQYF TGTGCCTGGAGTGGACAGGGATTCAAAAACATTCAGTACTTC
TRBJ2-6 few TRBV27 . CASSPLPNAGSTGANVLTF TGTGCCAGCAGTCCCCTACCCAACGCAGGGTCTACTGGGGCCAACGTCCTGACTTTC
TRBJ2-3 . TRBV29-1 . CSVEARATDTQYF TGCAGCGTTGAGGCCAGGGCCACAGATACGCAGTATTTT
TRBJ2-5 . TRBV25-1 . CASSESGVWETQYF TGTGCCAGCAGTGAATCTGGGGTTTGGGAGACCCAGTACTTC
TRBJ2-5 . TRBV28 . CASKPRGLQETQYF TGTGCCAGCAAACCTCGGGGCCTCCAAGAGACCCAGTACTTC
TRBJ1-1 . TRBV4-2 TRBD1 CASSQLQTGDTEAFF TGTGCCAGCAGCCAACTACAGACAGGGGACACTGAAGCTTTCTTT
TRBJ2-2 few TRBV7-3 . CASSLTVGSTNTGELFF TGTGCCAGCAGCTTAACAGTGGGAAGCACAAACACCGGGGAGCTGTTTTTT
TRBJ2-5 many TRBV7-8 TRBD1 CASSLAVLTGGSARETQYF TGTGCCAGCAGCTTAGCCGTCTTGACAGGGGGGAGCGCGAGGGAGACCCAGTACTTC
TRBJ1-4 . TRBV13 . CASSLVLGGEKLFF TGTGCCAGCAGCTTAGTCCTAGGGGGTGAAAAACTGTTTTTT
TRBJ2-3 . TRBV7-3 TRBD2 CASSLRPPTGLAPTDTQYF TGTGCCAGCAGCTTAAGGCCCCCGACCGGACTAGCGCCCACAGATACGCAGTATTTT
TRBJ1-4 . TRBV28 . CASMEVNTPTNEKLFF TGTGCCAGCATGGAAGTGAATACCCCAACTAATGAAAAACTGTTTTTT
TRBJ1-5 . TRBV28 . CASSFPGPSNQPQHF TGTGCCAGCAGTTTTCCAGGTCCGAGCAATCAGCCCCAGCATTTT
TRBJ2-1 . TRBV19 TRBD2 CASSILAGNNEQFF TGTGCCAGTAGTATTCTAGCGGGAAACAATGAGCAGTTCTTC
TRBJ2-5 once TRBV5-1 . CASRAAGEETQYF TGCGCCAGCAGGGCGGCAGGAGAAGAGACCCAGTACTTC
TRBJ1-5 . TRBV6-1 . CASRPPGRPNQPQHF TGTGCCAGCAGGCCTCCGGGGCGCCCAAATCAGCCCCAGCATTTT
TRBJ1-1 . TRBV5-1 . CASSLAENTEAFF TGCGCCAGCAGCTTGGCGGAGAACACTGAAGCTTTCTTT
TRBJ2-1 . TRBV30 TRBD2 CAWSWLAGNNEQFF TGTGCCTGGAGTTGGCTAGCGGGAAACAATGAGCAGTTCTTC
TRBJ2-2 . TRBV5-1 TRBD2 CASSLGPAERGTGELFF TGCGCCAGCAGCTTGGGCCCAGCGGAGCGGGGCACCGGGGAGCTGTTTTTT